This T cell receptor (beta chain) was recovered during a study of Ad26.COV2.S vaccination and SARS-CoV-2 variants. Overall study: A COV1001 Ad26.COV2.S trial-arm participant provided the sample.

Assay used: immunoSEQ multiplex PCR; TCRdb lists only in-frame clones, some missing. The sample has 300,000 to 350,000 clones, about 87% seen once; the top ten hold around 6.4%. A remark on this clone: Its antigen is not identified.

Sample treatment: roughly 19 received Ad26.COV2.S at low or high dose, single or two shots; about 5 received placebo; per-sample allocation not given. Samples were taken on day 63 after the first vaccine or placebo injection. The CDR3 is 12 amino acids. V lost 1 base and J 6 bases, leaving 6 bases between the germline ends. Germline values: CDR1 LGHDT, CDR2 YNNKEL (reference sequence). Study-level findings and limits: It was reported that spike-specific CD8+ and CD4+ T cell responses were substantially broad after vaccination. Placebo recipients showed lower spike-specific TCR breadth than vaccinees.

Source: peripheral blood, taken in a trial of Ad26.COV2.S vaccine versus placebo. The clonotype originates from a person aged 18-65 years who received the Ad26.COV2.S COVID-19 vaccine or a placebo. The V and J genes are TRBV3-1 (or the pseudogene TRBV3-2) and TRBJ1-2; unclear D gene. The CDR3: CASSQGKNGYTF. The CDR3 DNA reads TGTGCCAGCAGCCAAGGAAAGAATGGCTACACCTTC.